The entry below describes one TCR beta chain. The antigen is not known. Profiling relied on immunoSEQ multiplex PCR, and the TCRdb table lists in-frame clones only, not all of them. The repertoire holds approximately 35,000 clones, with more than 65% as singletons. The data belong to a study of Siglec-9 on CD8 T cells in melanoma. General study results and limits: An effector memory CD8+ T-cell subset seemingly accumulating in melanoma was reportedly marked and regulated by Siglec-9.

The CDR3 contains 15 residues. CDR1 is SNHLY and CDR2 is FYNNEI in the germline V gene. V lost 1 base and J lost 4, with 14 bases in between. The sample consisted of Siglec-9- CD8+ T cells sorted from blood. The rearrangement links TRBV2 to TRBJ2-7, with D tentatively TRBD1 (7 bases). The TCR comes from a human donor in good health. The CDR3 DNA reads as TGTGCCAGCAGTGAAGAACCAGGGGGGTTTTACGAGCAGTACTTC. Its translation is CASSEEPGGFYEQYF.